In its sample, the clone carrying this T cell receptor (beta chain) was seen once. Its antigen is not known. The sample comes from a study of siplizumab effects on memory and regulatory T cells. Study-wide points: Alloreactive sequences whose origin lay in unstimulated CD4+ memory cells were significantly reduced by siplizumab. In unstimulated cells, naive T cells appeared more diverse than memory T cells and seemed major alloresponse contributors. Controls showed an average of approximately 28% Treg-derived mappable alloreactive CD4+ clones, while siplizumab showed approximately 69%.

The repertoire was sequenced with immunoSEQ multiplex PCR; TCRdb's copy has only in-frame clones and lacks some. The data contain tens of thousands of clones, roughly nine tenths of them singletons. The germline V gene has CDR1 ENHRY and CDR2 SYGVKD. V lost 4 bases and J 3 bases, leaving 9 bases between the germline ends. CDR3 size: 13 residues. Sequencing was done on a sample of CD8+ T cells sorted from blood. This sequence was found in a human donor in good health. The gene calls are TRBV10-3 and TRBJ1-2; D not resolved. The CDR3 region is CAISVAEDYGYTF. Here the CDR3 DNA reads TGTGCCATCAGTGTTGCAGAAGACTATGGCTACACCTTC.